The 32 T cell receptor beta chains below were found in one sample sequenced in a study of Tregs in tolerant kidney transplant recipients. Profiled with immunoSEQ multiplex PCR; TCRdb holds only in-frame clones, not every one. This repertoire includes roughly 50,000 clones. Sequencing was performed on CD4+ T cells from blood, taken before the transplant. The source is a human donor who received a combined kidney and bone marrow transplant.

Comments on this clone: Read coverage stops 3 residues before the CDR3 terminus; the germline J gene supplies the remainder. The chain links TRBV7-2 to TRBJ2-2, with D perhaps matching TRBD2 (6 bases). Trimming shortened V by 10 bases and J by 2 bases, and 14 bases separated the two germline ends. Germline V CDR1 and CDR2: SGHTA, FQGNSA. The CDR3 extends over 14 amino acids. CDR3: CATGTRLNTGELFF. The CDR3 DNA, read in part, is TGTGCCACCGGGACTCGGCTCAACACCGGGGAG.

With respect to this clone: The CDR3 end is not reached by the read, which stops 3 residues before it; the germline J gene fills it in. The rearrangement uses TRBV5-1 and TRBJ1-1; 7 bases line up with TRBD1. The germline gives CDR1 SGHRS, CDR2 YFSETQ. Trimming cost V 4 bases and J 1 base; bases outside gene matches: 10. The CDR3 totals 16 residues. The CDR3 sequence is CASSPKKGQTNTEAFF. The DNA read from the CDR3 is TGCGCCAGCAGCCCCAAAAAGGGACAGACGAACACTGAA.

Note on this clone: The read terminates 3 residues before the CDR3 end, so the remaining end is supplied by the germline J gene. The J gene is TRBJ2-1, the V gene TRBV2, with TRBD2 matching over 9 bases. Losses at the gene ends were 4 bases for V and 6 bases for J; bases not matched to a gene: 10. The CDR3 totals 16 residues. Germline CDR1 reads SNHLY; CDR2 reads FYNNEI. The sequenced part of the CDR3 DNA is TGTGCCAGCAGTGGTTCGCGCGGGGGGGAATCCAATGAG. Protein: CASSGSRGGESNE. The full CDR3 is CASSGSRGGESNEQFF. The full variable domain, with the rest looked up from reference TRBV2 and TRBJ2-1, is EPEVTQTPSHQVTQMGQEVILRCVPISNHLYFYWYRQILGQKVEFLVSFYNNEISEKSEIFDDQFSVERPDGSNFTLKIRSTKLEDSAMYFCASSGSRGGESNEQFFGPGTRLTVL.

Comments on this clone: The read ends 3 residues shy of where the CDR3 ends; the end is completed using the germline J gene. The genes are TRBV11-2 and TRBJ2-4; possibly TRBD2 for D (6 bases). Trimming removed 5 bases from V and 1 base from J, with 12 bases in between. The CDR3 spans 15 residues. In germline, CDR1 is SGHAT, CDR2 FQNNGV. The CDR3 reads CASSTPRGAKNIQYF. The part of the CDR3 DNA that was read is TGTGCCAGCAGCACACCACGGGGGGCCAAAAACATT.

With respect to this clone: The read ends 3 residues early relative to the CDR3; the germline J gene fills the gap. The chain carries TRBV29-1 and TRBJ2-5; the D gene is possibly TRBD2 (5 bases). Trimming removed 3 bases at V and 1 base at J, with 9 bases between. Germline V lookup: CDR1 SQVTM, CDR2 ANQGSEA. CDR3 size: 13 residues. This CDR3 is CSVDGVPQETQYF. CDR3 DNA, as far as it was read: TGCAGCGTTGACGGGGTACCCCAAGAGACC.

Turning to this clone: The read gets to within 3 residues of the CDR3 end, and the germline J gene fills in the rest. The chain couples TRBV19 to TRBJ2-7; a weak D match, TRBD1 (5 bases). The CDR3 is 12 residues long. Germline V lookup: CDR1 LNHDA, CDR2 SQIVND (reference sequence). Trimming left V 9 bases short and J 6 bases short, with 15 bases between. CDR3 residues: CASAPQGGEQYF. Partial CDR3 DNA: TGTGCCAGCGCTCCCCAGGGTGGCGAG. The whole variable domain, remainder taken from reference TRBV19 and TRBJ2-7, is DGGITQSPKYLFRKEGQNVTLSCEQNLNHDAMYWYRQDPGQGLRLIYYSQIVNDFQKGDIAEGYSVSREKKESFPLTVTSAQKNPTAFYLCASAPQGGEQYFGPGTRLTVT.

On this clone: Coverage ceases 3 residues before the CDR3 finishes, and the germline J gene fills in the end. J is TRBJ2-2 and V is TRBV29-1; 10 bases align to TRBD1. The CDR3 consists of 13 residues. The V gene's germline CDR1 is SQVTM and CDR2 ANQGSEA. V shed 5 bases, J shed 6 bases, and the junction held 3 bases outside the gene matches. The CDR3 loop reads CSVRQGASGELFF. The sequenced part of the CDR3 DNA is TGCAGCGTTCGACAGGGGGCGTCCGGGGAG.

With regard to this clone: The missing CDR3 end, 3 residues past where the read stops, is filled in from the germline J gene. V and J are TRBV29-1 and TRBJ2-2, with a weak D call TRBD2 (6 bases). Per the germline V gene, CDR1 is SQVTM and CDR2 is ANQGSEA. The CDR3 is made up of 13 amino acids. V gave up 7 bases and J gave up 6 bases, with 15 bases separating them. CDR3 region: CSAQSPGAGELFF. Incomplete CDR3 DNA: TGCAGCGCCCAATCTCCGGGGGCCGGGGAG.

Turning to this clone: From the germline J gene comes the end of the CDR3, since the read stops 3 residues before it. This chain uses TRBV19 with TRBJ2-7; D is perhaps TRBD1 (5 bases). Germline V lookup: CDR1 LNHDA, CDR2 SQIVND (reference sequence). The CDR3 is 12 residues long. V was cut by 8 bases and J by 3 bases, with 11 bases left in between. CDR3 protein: CASGKTGYEQYF. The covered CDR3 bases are TGTGCCAGTGGTAAAACAGGCTACGAG.

CDR3 DNA (partial): TGCGCCAGCAGCCAATGGGACAGGGGGAACACTGAA. Translation: CASSQWDRGNTE. The whole CDR3 sequence is CASSQWDRGNTEAFF. The chain employs TRBV5-1 and TRBJ1-1, with 10 nucleotides matching TRBD1. The CDR3 end falls 3 residues outside the read, so it is completed with the germline J gene. V lost 4 bases to trimming and J lost 1 base; unmatched junction nucleotides: 4. The germline gives CDR1 SGHRS, CDR2 YFSETQ. The CDR3 sequence is 15 residues long.

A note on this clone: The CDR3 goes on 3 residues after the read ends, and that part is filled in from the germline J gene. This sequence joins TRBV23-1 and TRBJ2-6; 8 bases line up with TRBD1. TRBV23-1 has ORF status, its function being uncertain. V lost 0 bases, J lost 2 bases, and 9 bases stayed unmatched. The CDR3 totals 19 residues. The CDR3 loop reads CASSQSPGQGLAGANVLTF. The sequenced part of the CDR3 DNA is TGCGCCAGCAGTCAATCGCCCGGACAGGGTTTGGCTGGGGCCAACGTC.

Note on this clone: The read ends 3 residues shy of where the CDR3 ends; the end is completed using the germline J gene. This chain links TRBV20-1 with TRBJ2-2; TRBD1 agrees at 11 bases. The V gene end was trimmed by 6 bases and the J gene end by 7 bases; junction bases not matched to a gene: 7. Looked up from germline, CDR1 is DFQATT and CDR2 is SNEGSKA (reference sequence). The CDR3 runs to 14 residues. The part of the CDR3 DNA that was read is TGCAGTGCGCCCGGGACAGGGGGAAACGGGGAG. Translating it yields CSAPGTGGNGE. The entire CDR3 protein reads CSAPGTGGNGELFF.

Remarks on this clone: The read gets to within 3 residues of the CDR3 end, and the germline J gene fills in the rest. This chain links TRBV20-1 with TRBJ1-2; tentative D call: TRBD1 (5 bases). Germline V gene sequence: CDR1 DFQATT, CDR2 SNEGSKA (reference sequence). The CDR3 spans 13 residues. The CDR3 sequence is CSPGGGPNYGYTF. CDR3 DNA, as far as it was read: TGCAGCCCCGGGGGGGGACCTAACTATGGC.

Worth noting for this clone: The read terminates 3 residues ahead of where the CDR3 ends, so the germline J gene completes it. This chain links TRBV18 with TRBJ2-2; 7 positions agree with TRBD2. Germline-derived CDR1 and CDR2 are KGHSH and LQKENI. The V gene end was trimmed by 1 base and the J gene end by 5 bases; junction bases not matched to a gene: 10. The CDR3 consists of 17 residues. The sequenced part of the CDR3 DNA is TGTGCCAGCTCACCACTAGAGGGAGGGGAGGAAACCGGGGAG. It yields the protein CASSPLEGGEETGE. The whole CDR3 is CASSPLEGGEETGELFF.

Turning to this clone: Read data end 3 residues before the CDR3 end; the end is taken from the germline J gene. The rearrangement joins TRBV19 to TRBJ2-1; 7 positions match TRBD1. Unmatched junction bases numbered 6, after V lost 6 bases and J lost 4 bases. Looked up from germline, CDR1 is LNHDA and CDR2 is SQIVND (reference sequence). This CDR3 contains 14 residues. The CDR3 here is CASSSRDRYNEQFF. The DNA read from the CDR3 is TGTGCCAGTAGCTCCCGGGACAGATACAATGAG.

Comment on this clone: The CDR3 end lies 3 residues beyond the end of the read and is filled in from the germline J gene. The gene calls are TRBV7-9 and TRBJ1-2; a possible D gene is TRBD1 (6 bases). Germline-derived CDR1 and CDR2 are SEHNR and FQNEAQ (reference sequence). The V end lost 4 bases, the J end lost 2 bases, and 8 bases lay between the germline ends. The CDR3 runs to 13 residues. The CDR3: CASSSGQNYGYTF. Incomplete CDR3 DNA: TGTGCCAGCAGCTCCGGACAGAACTATGGC.

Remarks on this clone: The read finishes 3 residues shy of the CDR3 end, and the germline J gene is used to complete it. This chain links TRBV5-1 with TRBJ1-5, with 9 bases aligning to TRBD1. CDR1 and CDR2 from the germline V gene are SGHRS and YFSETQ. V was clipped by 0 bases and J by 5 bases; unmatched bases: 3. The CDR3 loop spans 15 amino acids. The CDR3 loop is CASSLGDRVDQPQHF. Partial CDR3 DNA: TGCGCCAGCAGCTTGGGGGACAGGGTAGATCAGCCC.

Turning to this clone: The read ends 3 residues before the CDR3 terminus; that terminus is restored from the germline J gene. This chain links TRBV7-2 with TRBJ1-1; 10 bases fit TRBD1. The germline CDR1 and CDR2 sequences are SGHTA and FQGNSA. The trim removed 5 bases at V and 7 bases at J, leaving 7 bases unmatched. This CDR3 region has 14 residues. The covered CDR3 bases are TGTGCCAGCAGCCCCTCGACAGGGGGCAGTGAA. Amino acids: CASSPSTGGSE. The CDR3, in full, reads CASSPSTGGSEAFF.

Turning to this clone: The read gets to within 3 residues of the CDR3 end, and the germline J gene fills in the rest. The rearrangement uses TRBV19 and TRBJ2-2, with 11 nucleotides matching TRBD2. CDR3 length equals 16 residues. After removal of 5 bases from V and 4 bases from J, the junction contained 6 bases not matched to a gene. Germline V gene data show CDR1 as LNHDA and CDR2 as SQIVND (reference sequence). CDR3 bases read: TGTGCCAGTAGTCTGGGGACTAGCGGACTCACCGGGGAG. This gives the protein CASSLGTSGLTGE. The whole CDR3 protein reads CASSLGTSGLTGELFF.

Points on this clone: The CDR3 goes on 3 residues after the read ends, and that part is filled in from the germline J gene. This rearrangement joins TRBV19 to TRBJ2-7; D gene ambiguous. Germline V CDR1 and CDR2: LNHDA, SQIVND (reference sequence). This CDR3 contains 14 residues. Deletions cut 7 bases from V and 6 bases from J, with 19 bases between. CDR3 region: CASTPKTGPGEQYF. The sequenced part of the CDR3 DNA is TGTGCCAGTACCCCAAAAACCGGCCCGGGCGAG.

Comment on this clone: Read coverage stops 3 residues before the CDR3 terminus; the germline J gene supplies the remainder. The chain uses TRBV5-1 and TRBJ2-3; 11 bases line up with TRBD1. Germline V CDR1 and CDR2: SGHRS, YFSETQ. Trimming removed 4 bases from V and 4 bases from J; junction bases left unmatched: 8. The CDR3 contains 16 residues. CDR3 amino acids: CASSPTGTGGADTQYF. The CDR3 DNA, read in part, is TGCGCCAGCAGCCCAACCGGGACAGGGGGGGCAGATACG.

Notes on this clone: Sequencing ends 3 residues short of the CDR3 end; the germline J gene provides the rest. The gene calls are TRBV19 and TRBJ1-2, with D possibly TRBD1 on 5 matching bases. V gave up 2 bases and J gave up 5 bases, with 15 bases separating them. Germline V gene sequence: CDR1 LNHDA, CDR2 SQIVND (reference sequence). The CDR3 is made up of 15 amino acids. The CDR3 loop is CASSISPNKGYGYTF. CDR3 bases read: TGTGCCAGTAGTATATCACCCAACAAGGGGTATGGC.

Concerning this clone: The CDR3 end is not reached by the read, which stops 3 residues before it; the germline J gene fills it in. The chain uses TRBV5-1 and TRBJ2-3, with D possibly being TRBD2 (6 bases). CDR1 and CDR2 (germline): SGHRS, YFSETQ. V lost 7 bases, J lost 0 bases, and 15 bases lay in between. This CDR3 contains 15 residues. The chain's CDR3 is CASLRGNPSTDTQYF. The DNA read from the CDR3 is TGCGCCAGCCTTCGGGGGAACCCTAGCACAGATACG.

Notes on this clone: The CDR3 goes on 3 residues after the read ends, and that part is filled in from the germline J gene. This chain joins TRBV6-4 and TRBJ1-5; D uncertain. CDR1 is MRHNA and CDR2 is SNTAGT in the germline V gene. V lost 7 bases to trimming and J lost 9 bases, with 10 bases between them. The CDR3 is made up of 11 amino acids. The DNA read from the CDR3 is TGTGCCAGCACTACCTATTTGCCC. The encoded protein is CASTTYLP. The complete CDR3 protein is CASTTYLPQHF.

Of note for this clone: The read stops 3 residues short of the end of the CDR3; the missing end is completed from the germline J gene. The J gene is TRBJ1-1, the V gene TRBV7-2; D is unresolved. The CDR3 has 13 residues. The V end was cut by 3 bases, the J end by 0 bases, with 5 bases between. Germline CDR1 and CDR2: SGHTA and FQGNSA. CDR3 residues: CASSFKLNTEAFF. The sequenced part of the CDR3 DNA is TGTGCCAGCAGCTTTAAATTGAACACTGAA.

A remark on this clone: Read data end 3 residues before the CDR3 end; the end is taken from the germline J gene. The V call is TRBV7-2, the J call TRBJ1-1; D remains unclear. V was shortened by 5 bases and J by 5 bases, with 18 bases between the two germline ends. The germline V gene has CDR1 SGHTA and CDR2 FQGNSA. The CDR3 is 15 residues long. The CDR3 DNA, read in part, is TGTGCCAGCAGCCCCCGCACGCCCACGGGGACTGAA. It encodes CASSPRTPTGTE. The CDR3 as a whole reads CASSPRTPTGTEAFF.

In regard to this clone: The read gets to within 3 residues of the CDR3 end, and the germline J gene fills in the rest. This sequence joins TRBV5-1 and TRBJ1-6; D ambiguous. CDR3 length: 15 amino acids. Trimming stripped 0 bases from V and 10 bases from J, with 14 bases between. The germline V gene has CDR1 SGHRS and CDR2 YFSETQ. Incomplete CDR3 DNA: TGCGCCAGCAGCTTGGAGGGTCGGCGCCGATCACCC. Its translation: CASSLEGRRRSP. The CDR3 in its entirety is CASSLEGRRRSPLHF.

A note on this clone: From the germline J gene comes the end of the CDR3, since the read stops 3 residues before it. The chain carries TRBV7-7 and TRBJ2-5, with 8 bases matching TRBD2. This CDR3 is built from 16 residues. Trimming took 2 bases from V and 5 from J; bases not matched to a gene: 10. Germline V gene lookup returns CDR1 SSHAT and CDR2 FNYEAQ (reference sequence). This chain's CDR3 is CASSLYSGGVKETQYF. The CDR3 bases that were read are TGTGCCAGCAGCTTATACTCCGGGGGGGTAAAGGAGACC.

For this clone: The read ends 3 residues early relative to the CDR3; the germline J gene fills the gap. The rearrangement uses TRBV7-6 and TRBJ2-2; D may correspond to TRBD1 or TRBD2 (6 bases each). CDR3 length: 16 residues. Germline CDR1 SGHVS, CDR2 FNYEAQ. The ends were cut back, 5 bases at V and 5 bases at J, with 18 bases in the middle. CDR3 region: CASSPYGGGRTGELFF. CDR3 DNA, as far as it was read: TGTGCCAGCAGCCCTTACGGAGGGGGAAGAACCGGGGAG.

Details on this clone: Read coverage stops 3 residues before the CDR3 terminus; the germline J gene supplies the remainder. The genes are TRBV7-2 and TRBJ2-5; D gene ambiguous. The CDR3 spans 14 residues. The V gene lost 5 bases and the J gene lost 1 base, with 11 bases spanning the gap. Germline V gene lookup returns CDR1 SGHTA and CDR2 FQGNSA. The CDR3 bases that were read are TGTGCCAGCAGCCCAAACAGCTTCCAAGAGACC. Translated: CASSPNSFQET. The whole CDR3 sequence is CASSPNSFQETQYF.

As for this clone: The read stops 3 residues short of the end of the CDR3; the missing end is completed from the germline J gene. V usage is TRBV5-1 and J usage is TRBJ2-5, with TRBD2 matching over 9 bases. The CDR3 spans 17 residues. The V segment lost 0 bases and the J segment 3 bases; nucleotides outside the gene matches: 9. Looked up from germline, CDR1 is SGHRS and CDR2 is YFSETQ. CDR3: CASSLAGGGGGKETQYF. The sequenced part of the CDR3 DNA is TGCGCCAGCAGCTTGGCCGGCGGGGGGGGCGGAAAAGAGACC.

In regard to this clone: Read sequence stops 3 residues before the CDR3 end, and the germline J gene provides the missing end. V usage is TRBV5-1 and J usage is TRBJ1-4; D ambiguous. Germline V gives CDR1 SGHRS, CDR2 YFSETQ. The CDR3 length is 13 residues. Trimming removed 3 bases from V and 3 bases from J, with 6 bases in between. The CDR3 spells CASSSGPNEKLFF. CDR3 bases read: TGCGCCAGCAGCTCCGGTCCTAATGAAAAA.